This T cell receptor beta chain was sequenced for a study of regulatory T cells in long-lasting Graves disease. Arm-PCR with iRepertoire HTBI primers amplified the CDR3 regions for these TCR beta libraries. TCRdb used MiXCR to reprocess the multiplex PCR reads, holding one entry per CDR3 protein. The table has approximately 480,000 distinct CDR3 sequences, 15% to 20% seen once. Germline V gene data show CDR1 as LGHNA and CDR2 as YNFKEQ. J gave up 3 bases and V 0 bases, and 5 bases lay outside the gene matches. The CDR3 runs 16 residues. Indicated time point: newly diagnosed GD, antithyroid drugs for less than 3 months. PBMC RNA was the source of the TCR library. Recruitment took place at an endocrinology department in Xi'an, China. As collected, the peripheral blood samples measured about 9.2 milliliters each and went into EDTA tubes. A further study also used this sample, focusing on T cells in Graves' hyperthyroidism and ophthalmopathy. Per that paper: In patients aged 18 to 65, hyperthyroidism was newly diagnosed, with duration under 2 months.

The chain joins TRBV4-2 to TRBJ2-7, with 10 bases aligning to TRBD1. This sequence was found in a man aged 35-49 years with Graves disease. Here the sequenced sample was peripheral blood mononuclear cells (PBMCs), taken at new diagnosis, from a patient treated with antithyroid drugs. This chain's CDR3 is CASSQDDRGLDYEQYF. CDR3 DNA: TGTGCCAGCAGCCAAGATGACAGGGGGCTGGACTACGAGCAGTACTTC.